This entry concerns a single TCR beta chain. The data were obtained in a study of identical twins. This CDR3 is built from 14 residues. The V end lost 0 bases, the J end lost 3 bases, and 12 bases lay between the germline ends. Germline-derived CDR1 and CDR2 are DFQATT and SNEGSKA (reference sequence). TCRdb redid the calling of the 5' RACE reads with MiXCR, one entry per CDR3 protein. The sample shows 450,000 or so distinct CDR3 sequences, over 12% of them seen only once. Another study also made use of these data, one on yellow fever vaccine responses in identical twins.

The V call is TRBV20-1, the J call TRBJ2-7, with D possibly being TRBD2 (5 bases). The sample was CD4+ T cells sorted from blood. The sequence was obtained from a woman aged 18-30 years in good health. The DNA of the CDR3 is TGCAGTGCTAGAGATCGAGCGGTGGGCTACGAGCAGTACTTC. Residues: CSARDRAVGYEQYF.